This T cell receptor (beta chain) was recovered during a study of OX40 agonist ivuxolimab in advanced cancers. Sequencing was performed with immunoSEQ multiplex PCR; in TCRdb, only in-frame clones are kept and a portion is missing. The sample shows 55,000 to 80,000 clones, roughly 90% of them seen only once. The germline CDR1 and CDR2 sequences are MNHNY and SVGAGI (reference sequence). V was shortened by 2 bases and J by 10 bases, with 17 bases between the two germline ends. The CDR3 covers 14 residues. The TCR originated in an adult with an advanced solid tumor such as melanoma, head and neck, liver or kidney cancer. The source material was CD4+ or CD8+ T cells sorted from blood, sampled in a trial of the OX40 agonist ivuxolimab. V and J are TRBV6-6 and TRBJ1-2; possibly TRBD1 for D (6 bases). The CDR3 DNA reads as TGTGCCAGCAGTTACCCCGGCAGGGGAGGTGACTACACCTTC. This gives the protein CASSYPGRGGDYTF.